In its sample, the clone carrying this T cell receptor (beta chain) was seen once. Its antigen is currently unknown. The sample is drawn from a study of graft-versus-host responses after intestinal transplantation. Overall study: Recipients uniformly received anti-thymocyte globulin induction, followed by tacrolimus and steroids for 3 to 4 years.

Sequencing was performed with immunoSEQ multiplex PCR; in TCRdb, only in-frame clones are kept and a portion is missing. The sample has 65,000 to 85,000 clones, around 90% seen once. Study-wide points: Early HvG declines after transplant were associated with peak circulating GvH clone levels. Allograft graft-versus-host to host-versus-graft clonal ratios ran high in patients with graft-donor T cell macrochimerism. GvH clones were found in recipient marrow; some appeared first in ileum or blood.

Sequences were derived from unstimulated CD8+ T cells sorted from spleen or lymph node cells, sampled before transplant. This sequence was found in a human donor who was the organ donor for an intestinal transplant.

CDR3 protein: CASSLDPGGLLNTGELFF. As DNA, the CDR3 is TGTGCCAGCAGCTTAGACCCAGGGGGCCTCCTAAACACCGGGGAGCTGTTTTTT. V gene TRBV11-2 combines with J gene TRBJ2-2, with TRBD1 matching over 8 bases. The germline V gene encodes CDR1 SGHAT and CDR2 FQNNGV. This CDR3 has 18 residues. Germline trimming cut 0 bases from V and 2 bases from J; bases unmatched to any gene: 8.